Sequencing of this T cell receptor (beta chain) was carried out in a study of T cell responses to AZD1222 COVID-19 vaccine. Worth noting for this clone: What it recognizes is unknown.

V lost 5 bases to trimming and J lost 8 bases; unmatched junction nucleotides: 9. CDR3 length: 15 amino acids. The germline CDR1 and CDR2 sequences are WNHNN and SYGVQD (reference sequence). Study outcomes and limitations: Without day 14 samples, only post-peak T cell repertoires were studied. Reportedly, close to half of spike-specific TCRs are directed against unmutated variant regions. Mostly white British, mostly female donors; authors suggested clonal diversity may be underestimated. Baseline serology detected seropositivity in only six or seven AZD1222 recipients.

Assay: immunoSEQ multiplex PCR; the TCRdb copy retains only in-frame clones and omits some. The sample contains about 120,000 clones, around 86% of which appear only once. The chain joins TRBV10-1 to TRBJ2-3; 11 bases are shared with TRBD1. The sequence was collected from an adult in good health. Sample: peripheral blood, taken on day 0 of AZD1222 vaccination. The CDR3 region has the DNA TGCGCCAGCAGTCACCGGACAGGGGGCCAGGCTACGCAGTATTTT. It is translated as CASSHRTGGQATQYF.